This is a list of T cell receptor beta chains from one sample in a study of T cells in narcolepsy. The repertoire was sequenced with immunoSEQ multiplex PCR; TCRdb's copy has only in-frame clones and lacks some. The sample carries 25,000 to 35,000 clones, roughly nine tenths recorded once. The specimen was CD45RA- memory CD4+ T cells from PBMCs. These receptors came from a human donor with narcolepsy. The CDR3 runs from the conserved cysteine through the conserved F or W. Each record gives: CDR3 DNA, CDR3 protein, clone size, V gene, J gene, D gene. D genes are given only for firm matches. Not all rows give a size; the values are once, few, many and, for expanded clones, a class.

CDR3 DNA: TGCGCCAGCAGCCAAGATACCCAGCGGGGGGGAAGGACAGATACGCAGTATTTT
CDR3 protein: CASSQDTQRGGRTDTQYF
clone size: NA
V gene: TRBV4-3
J gene: TRBJ2-3
D gene: TRBD2

CDR3 DNA: TGCAGTGCCCTAGGTTACAATGAGCAGTTCTTC
CDR3 protein: CSALGYNEQFF
clone size: NA
V gene: TRBV20-1
J gene: TRBJ2-1
D gene: NA

CDR3 DNA: TGCGCCAGCAGCCAGACTTGGACAGGTGGCAACTATGGCTACACCTTC
CDR3 protein: CASSQTWTGGNYGYTF
clone size: NA
V gene: TRBV4-3
J gene: TRBJ1-2
D gene: TRBD1

CDR3 DNA: TGCAGCGTTGAGGCGGGAGATGGCGACTATGGCTACACCTTC
CDR3 protein: CSVEAGDGDYGYTF
clone size: NA
V gene: TRBV29-1
J gene: TRBJ1-2
D gene: NA

CDR3 DNA: TGCGCCAGCAGCCAAGATTGGGGATCAGGGGGCATTCAGCCCCAGCATTTT
CDR3 protein: CASSQDWGSGGIQPQHF
clone size: NA
V gene: TRBV4-3
J gene: TRBJ1-5
D gene: TRBD1

CDR3 DNA: TGCGCCAGCAGCCAAGGGGGAATAGCGGGGCCCTACAATGAGCAGTTCTTC
CDR3 protein: CASSQGGIAGPYNEQFF
clone size: once
V gene: TRBV4-1
J gene: TRBJ2-1
D gene: TRBD2

CDR3 DNA: TGTGCCAGTAGTATAGTTAAGGGAGGGTCCGGCGGGGAGCTGTTTTTT
CDR3 protein: CASSIVKGGSGGELFF
clone size: NA
V gene: TRBV19
J gene: TRBJ2-2
D gene: TRBD2

CDR3 DNA: TGTGCCAGCAGCTTCCCTAGCGGGGGTTCCACTTTCTCCTACGAGCAGTACTTC
CDR3 protein: CASSFPSGGSTFSYEQYF
clone size: few
V gene: TRBV11-2
J gene: TRBJ2-7
D gene: TRBD2

CDR3 DNA: TGTGCCAGCAGCCCGGGACTAGTATCCTACGAGCAGTACTTC
CDR3 protein: CASSPGLVSYEQYF
clone size: NA
V gene: TRBV7-9
J gene: TRBJ2-7
D gene: TRBD2

CDR3 DNA: TGCGCCAGCAGCTGGGACAGCGGTGAAAAACTGTTTTTT
CDR3 protein: CASSWDSGEKLFF
clone size: NA
V gene: TRBV5-1
J gene: TRBJ1-4
D gene: TRBD1

CDR3 DNA: TGTGCCAGCTCAGAGACAGGGGGCGGACAGCCCCAGCATTTT
CDR3 protein: CASSETGGGQPQHF
clone size: NA
V gene: TRBV18
J gene: TRBJ1-5
D gene: TRBD1

CDR3 DNA: TGTGCCAGCAGTTACTCGATGGGGGACTCCTACGAGCAGTACTTC
CDR3 protein: CASSYSMGDSYEQYF
clone size: NA
V gene: TRBV6-5
J gene: TRBJ2-7
D gene: NA

CDR3 DNA: TGTGCCAGCAGTTTTGTCGAGATGACGAGGGGCTACACCTTC
CDR3 protein: CASSFVEMTRGYTF
clone size: NA
V gene: TRBV28
J gene: TRBJ1-2
D gene: NA

CDR3 DNA: TGTGCCAGCAGCTCAGCCAGGGACCCTAACTATGGCTACACCTTC
CDR3 protein: CASSSARDPNYGYTF
clone size: NA
V gene: TRBV7-8
J gene: TRBJ1-2
D gene: NA

CDR3 DNA: TGTGCCAGCAGCCTGGGACAGGGAGGGGATGAGCAGTTCTTC
CDR3 protein: CASSLGQGGDEQFF
clone size: NA
V gene: TRBV11-3
J gene: TRBJ2-1
D gene: TRBD1

CDR3 DNA: TGTGCCAGCAGCTTAGTGGGGACCTCTGGGGCCAACGTCCTGACTTTC
CDR3 protein: CASSLVGTSGANVLTF
clone size: NA
V gene: TRBV13
J gene: TRBJ2-6
D gene: NA

CDR3 DNA: TGTGCCAGCAGTTTGAGGGTGCTAGCGGGAACCGGGGAGCTGTTTTTT
CDR3 protein: CASSLRVLAGTGELFF
clone size: NA
V gene: TRBV28
J gene: TRBJ2-2
D gene: TRBD2

CDR3 DNA: TGTGCCACCACTGGCTCCTACGAGCAGTACTTC
CDR3 protein: CATTGSYEQYF
clone size: once
V gene: TRBV2
J gene: TRBJ2-7
D gene: NA

CDR3 DNA: TGTGCCAGCAGGATAAGGGAATATAGCAATCAGCCCCAGCATTTT
CDR3 protein: CASRIREYSNQPQHF
clone size: NA
V gene: TRBV6-5
J gene: TRBJ1-5
D gene: NA

CDR3 DNA: TGTGCCAGCCGATCAGGCGGACAGGCTGGAAACACCATATATTTT
CDR3 protein: CASRSGGQAGNTIYF
clone size: NA
V gene: TRBV18
J gene: TRBJ1-3
D gene: TRBD1

CDR3 DNA: TGTGCCATCGGCCAGGATCCGATCAGAAACACCATATATTTT
CDR3 protein: CAIGQDPIRNTIYF
clone size: NA
V gene: TRBV10-3
J gene: TRBJ1-3
D gene: NA

CDR3 DNA: TGTGCCAGTAGTCGGGGGGGGAGCGATGAGCAGTTCTTC
CDR3 protein: CASSRGGSDEQFF
clone size: NA
V gene: TRBV19
J gene: TRBJ2-1
D gene: TRBD2

CDR3 DNA: TGTGCCTCCCAAACCCACAGCCTCAGCTCTGGAAACACCATATATTTT
CDR3 protein: CASQTHSLSSGNTIYF
clone size: NA
V gene: TRBV30
J gene: TRBJ1-3
D gene: NA

CDR3 DNA: TGTGCCAGCAGCGCGGACGGAAACGAGCAGTACTTC
CDR3 protein: CASSADGNEQYF
clone size: NA
V gene: TRBV2
J gene: TRBJ2-7
D gene: NA

CDR3 DNA: TGTGCCAGCAGCTTAGGGGCATACCTCACAGATACGCAGTATTTT
CDR3 protein: CASSLGAYLTDTQYF
clone size: NA
V gene: TRBV7-6
J gene: TRBJ2-3
D gene: NA

CDR3 DNA: TGTGCCAGTAGTTCCTGGGACAGTCCTCTTGGGGCCAACGTCCTGACTTTC
CDR3 protein: CASSSWDSPLGANVLTF
clone size: NA
V gene: TRBV19
J gene: TRBJ2-6
D gene: TRBD1

CDR3 DNA: TGTGCCAGCATGGTCTCAAGCCGGGCTTCCTACGAGCAGTACTTC
CDR3 protein: CASMVSSRASYEQYF
clone size: NA
V gene: TRBV6-5
J gene: TRBJ2-7
D gene: NA

CDR3 DNA: TGCGCCAGCAGACCCCAGGGAGCCACTGAAGCTTTCTTT
CDR3 protein: CASRPQGATEAFF
clone size: NA
V gene: TRBV5-1
J gene: TRBJ1-1
D gene: NA

CDR3 DNA: TGTGCCAGCAGCTTTAGGGGGCGGCCCGGCGATAATTCACCCCTCCACTTT
CDR3 protein: CASSFRGRPGDNSPLHF
clone size: NA
V gene: TRBV7-2
J gene: TRBJ1-6
D gene: TRBD1

CDR3 DNA: TGTGCCAGCAACCGACAGGAGGGTCAGCCCCAGCATTTT
CDR3 protein: CASNRQEGQPQHF
clone size: NA
V gene: TRBV2
J gene: TRBJ1-5
D gene: NA

CDR3 DNA: TGTGCCAGCAGCTTGCAGGGAGGAAACACCATATATTTT
CDR3 protein: CASSLQGGNTIYF
clone size: NA
V gene: TRBV5-6
J gene: TRBJ1-3
D gene: NA

CDR3 DNA: TGTGCCAGCAGGGAAGAAGGGAGCTCCTACAATGAGCAGTTCTTC
CDR3 protein: CASREEGSSYNEQFF
clone size: few
V gene: TRBV28
J gene: TRBJ2-1
D gene: NA

CDR3 DNA: TGTGCCAGCAGCCAAAGTAATAGGGGGAACATTAAGGACACTGAAGCTTTCTTT
CDR3 protein: CASSQSNRGNIKDTEAFF
clone size: NA
V gene: TRBV4-2
J gene: TRBJ1-1
D gene: NA

CDR3 DNA: TGTGCCAGTAGTATAACTAACAGGGGGAACACTGAAGCTTTCTTT
CDR3 protein: CASSITNRGNTEAFF
clone size: few
V gene: TRBV19
J gene: TRBJ1-1
D gene: TRBD1

CDR3 DNA: TGTGCTAGTGGTTGGGGGACAGGGGCGGTGGATGAGCAGTTCTTC
CDR3 protein: CASGWGTGAVDEQFF
clone size: NA
V gene: TRBV12-5
J gene: TRBJ2-1
D gene: TRBD1

CDR3 DNA: TGCAGGACTAGCGGGTCGAATGAGCAGTTCTTC
CDR3 protein: CRTSGSNEQFF
clone size: NA
V gene: TRBV20-1
J gene: TRBJ2-1
D gene: TRBD2

CDR3 DNA: TGTGCCAGTAGTATTGGGAGGACAGTGAACACTGAAGCTTTCTTT
CDR3 protein: CASSIGRTVNTEAFF
clone size: NA
V gene: TRBV19
J gene: TRBJ1-1
D gene: NA

CDR3 DNA: TGTGCCAGTTCTAAATTTGCTGGGGCCAACGTCCTGACTTTC
CDR3 protein: CASSKFAGANVLTF
clone size: NA
V gene: TRBV19
J gene: TRBJ2-6
D gene: NA

CDR3 DNA: TGTGCCAGCAGGGAGCAGGCGCAGTACTTC
CDR3 protein: CASREQAQYF
clone size: NA
V gene: TRBV2
J gene: TRBJ2-7
D gene: NA

CDR3 DNA: TGTGCCAGCAGCCCCAGTAGGAGGGACAATGAGCAGTTCTTC
CDR3 protein: CASSPSRRDNEQFF
clone size: NA
V gene: TRBV6-5
J gene: TRBJ2-1
D gene: NA

CDR3 DNA: TGTGCCAGCATGGGTGACAGGGTAGGGTATCAGCCCCAGCATTTT
CDR3 protein: CASMGDRVGYQPQHF
clone size: NA
V gene: TRBV28
J gene: TRBJ1-5
D gene: TRBD1

CDR3 DNA: TGTGCCAGCAGTGTAGGGGAGGTTCTCCCCCAGCATTTT
CDR3 protein: CASSVGEVLPQHF
clone size: once
V gene: TRBV2
J gene: TRBJ1-5
D gene: NA

CDR3 DNA: TGTGCCAGCAGCTTAGGGCGACTAGGGGGTAACTATGGCTACACCTTC
CDR3 protein: CASSLGRLGGNYGYTF
clone size: NA
V gene: TRBV5-6
J gene: TRBJ1-2
D gene: NA

CDR3 DNA: TGTGCCAGCTCTCCGACAGGCAGGGTCAATCAGCCCCAGCATTTT
CDR3 protein: CASSPTGRVNQPQHF
clone size: once
V gene: TRBV19
J gene: TRBJ1-5
D gene: NA

CDR3 DNA: TGTGCCAGCAGACCTGACAGGGGAGGGGAAGTCTATGGCTACACCTTC
CDR3 protein: CASRPDRGGEVYGYTF
clone size: NA
V gene: TRBV28
J gene: TRBJ1-2
D gene: TRBD1

CDR3 DNA: TGTGCCAGCAGCCGACTCCGGGACAGGGAAGTAAGCTATGGCTACACCTTC
CDR3 protein: CASSRLRDREVSYGYTF
clone size: NA
V gene: TRBV14
J gene: TRBJ1-2
D gene: TRBD1

CDR3 DNA: TGTGCCAGCAGCCGTTTGGGACTCAGGGAGACCCAGTACTTC
CDR3 protein: CASSRLGLRETQYF
clone size: NA
V gene: TRBV7-2
J gene: TRBJ2-5
D gene: NA

CDR3 DNA: TGTGCCAGCAGTCTCGGACAGGGTATCTACGAGCAGTACTTC
CDR3 protein: CASSLGQGIYEQYF
clone size: NA
V gene: TRBV28
J gene: TRBJ2-7
D gene: TRBD1

CDR3 DNA: TGTGCCAGCAGCTTGGACCTTGGACTAGCGGGAGGAGGCCAAGAGACCCAGTACTTC
CDR3 protein: CASSLDLGLAGGGQETQYF
clone size: NA
V gene: TRBV4-2
J gene: TRBJ2-5
D gene: TRBD2

CDR3 DNA: TGTGCCAGCAGTGCCGGGACGGTGAACACTGAAGCTTTCTTT
CDR3 protein: CASSAGTVNTEAFF
clone size: NA
V gene: TRBV2
J gene: TRBJ1-1
D gene: NA

CDR3 DNA: TGTGCCAGCAGCGCAATGACAGAGAATAGGTGGACCCAGTACTTC
CDR3 protein: CASSAMTENRWTQYF
clone size: NA
V gene: TRBV7-2
J gene: TRBJ2-5
D gene: NA

CDR3 DNA: TGTGCCACCAGCAGAGCCGTTGACAAGCCTGGAAACACCATATATTTT
CDR3 protein: CATSRAVDKPGNTIYF
clone size: NA
V gene: TRBV15
J gene: TRBJ1-3
D gene: NA

CDR3 DNA: TGTGCCAGCAGTTTAAGTTTAGGCTATGGCTACACCTTC
CDR3 protein: CASSLSLGYGYTF
clone size: once
V gene: TRBV28
J gene: TRBJ1-2
D gene: NA

CDR3 DNA: TGTGCCAGCAGTTTATGGGGCAGACTACGGAACACTGAAGCTTTCTTT
CDR3 protein: CASSLWGRLRNTEAFF
clone size: NA
V gene: TRBV27
J gene: TRBJ1-1
D gene: NA

CDR3 DNA: TGCAGCGTTCAGGGACTAGCGGGGAGCACAGATACGCAGTATTTT
CDR3 protein: CSVQGLAGSTDTQYF
clone size: NA
V gene: TRBV29-1
J gene: TRBJ2-3
D gene: TRBD2

CDR3 DNA: TGTGCCAGTAGTATAGGGGGAGAACAGCCCCAGCATTTT
CDR3 protein: CASSIGGEQPQHF
clone size: NA
V gene: TRBV19
J gene: TRBJ1-5
D gene: NA

CDR3 DNA: TGTGCCAGCAGTAATATGATTGGCGGGGAGCTGTTTTTT
CDR3 protein: CASSNMIGGELFF
clone size: NA
V gene: TRBV7-3
J gene: TRBJ2-2
D gene: NA

CDR3 DNA: TGTGCCAGCAGCGACGGGACAGCATACTCAGTATTCTCTGGGGCCAACGTCCTGACTTTC
CDR3 protein: CASSDGTAYSVFSGANVLTF
clone size: NA
V gene: TRBV5-4
J gene: TRBJ2-6
D gene: TRBD1

CDR3 DNA: TGTGCCAGCGGACTACAGGGGGAGGATCAGCCCCAGCATTTT
CDR3 protein: CASGLQGEDQPQHF
clone size: NA
V gene: TRBV6-6
J gene: TRBJ1-5
D gene: TRBD1